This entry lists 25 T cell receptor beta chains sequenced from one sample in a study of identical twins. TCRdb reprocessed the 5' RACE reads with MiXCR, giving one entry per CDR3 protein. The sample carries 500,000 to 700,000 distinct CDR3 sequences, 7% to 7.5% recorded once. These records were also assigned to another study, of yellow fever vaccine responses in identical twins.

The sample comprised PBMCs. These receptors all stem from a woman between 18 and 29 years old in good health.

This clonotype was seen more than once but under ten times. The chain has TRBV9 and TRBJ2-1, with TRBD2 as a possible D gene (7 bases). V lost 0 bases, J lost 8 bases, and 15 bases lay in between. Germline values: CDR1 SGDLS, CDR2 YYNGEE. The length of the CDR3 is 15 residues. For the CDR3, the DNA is TGTGCCAGCAGCGTAGGGTCCGGGGGGACACATGAGCAGTTCTTC. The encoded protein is CASSVGSGGTHEQFF.

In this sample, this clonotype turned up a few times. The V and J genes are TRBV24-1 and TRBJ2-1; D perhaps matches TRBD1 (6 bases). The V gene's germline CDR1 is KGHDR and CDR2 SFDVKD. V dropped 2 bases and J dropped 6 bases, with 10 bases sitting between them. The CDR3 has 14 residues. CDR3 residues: CATSDSGARNEQFF. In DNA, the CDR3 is TGTGCCACCAGTGATTCAGGGGCGCGCAATGAGCAGTTCTTC.

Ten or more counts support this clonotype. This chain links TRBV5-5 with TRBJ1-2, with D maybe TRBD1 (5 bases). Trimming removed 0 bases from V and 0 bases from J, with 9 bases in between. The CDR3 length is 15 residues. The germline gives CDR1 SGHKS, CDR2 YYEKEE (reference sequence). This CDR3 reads CASSLGTQTNYGYTF. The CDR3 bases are TGTGCCAGCAGCTTGGGGACACAAACTAACTATGGCTACACCTTC.

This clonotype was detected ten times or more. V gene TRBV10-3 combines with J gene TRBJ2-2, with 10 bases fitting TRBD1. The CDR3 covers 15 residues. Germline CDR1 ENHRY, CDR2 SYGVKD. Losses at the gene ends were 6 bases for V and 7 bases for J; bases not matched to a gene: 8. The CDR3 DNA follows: TGTGCCATCAGAGACGCCGGGACAGGGGTCGGGGAGCTGTTTTTT. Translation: CAIRDAGTGVGELFF.

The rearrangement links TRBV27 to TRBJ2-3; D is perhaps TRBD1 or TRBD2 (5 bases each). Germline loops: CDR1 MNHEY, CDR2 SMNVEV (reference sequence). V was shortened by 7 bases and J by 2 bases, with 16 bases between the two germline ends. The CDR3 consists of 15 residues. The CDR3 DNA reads TGTGCCAGCACCCGGGACCAATCTAACACAGATACGCAGTATTTT. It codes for CASTRDQSNTDTQYF.

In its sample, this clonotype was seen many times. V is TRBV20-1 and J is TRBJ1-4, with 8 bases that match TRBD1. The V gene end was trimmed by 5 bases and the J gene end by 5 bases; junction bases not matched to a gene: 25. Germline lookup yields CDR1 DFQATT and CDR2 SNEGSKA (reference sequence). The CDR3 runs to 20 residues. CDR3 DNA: TGCAGTGCTCCTTTAAAGCTCCGGGACAGGCTCCGATACCTAAATGAAAAACTGTTTTTT. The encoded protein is CSAPLKLRDRLRYLNEKLFF.

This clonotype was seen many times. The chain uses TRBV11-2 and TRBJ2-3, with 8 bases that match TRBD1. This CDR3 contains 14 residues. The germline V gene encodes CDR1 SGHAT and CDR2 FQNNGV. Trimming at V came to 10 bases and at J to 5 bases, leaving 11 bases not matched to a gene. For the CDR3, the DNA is TGTGCCACTTTAGCGACAGGGGTGCGAGATACGCAGTATTTT. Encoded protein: CATLATGVRDTQYF.

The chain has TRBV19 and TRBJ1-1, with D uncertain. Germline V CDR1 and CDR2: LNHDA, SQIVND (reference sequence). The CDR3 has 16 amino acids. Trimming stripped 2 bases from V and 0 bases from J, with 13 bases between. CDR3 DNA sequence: TGTGCCAGTAGTATATCGACACTTCTCATGAACACTGAAGCTTTCTTT. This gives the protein CASSISTLLMNTEAFF. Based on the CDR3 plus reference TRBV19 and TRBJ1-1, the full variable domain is DGGITQSPKYLFRKEGQNVTLSCEQNLNHDAMYWYRQDPGQGLRLIYYSQIVNDFQKGDIAEGYSVSREKKESFPLTVTSAQKNPTAFYLCASSISTLLMNTEAFFGQGTRLTVV.

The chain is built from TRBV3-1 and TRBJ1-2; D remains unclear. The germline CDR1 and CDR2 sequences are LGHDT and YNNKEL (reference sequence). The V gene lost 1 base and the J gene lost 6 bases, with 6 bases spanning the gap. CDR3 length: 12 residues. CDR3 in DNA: TGTGCCAGCAGCCAAGGCGGGAATGGCTACACCTTC. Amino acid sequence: CASSQGGNGYTF. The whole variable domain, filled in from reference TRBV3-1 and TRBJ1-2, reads DTAVSQTPKYLVTQMGNDKSIKCEQNLGHDTMYWYKQDSKKFLKIMFSYNNKELIINETVPNRFSPKSPDKAHLNLHINSLELGDSAVYFCASSQGGNGYTFGSGTRLTVV.

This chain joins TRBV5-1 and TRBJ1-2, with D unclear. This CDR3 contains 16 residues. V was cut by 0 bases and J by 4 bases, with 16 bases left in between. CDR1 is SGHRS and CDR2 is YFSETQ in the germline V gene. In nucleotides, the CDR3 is TGCGCCAGCAGCTTGGGTCCCGCGAGGGCAATCTATGGCTACACCTTC. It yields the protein CASSLGPARAIYGYTF.

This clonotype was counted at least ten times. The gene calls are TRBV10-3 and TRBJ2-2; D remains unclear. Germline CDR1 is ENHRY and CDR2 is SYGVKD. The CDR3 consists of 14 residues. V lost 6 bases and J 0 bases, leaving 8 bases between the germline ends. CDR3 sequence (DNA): TGTGCCATCAGAGACACACCGAACACCGGGGAGCTGTTTTTT. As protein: CAIRDTPNTGELFF.

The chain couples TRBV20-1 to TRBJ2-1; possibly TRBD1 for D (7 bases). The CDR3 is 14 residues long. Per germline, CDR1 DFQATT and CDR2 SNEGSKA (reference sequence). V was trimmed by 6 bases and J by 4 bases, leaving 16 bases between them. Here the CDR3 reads CSALLAGGYNEQFF. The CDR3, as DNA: TGCAGTGCATTACTAGCAGGGGGGTACAATGAGCAGTTCTTC.

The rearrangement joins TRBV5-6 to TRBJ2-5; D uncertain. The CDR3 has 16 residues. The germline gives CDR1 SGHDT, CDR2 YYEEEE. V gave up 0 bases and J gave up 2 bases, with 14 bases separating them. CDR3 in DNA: TGTGCCAGCAGCTTGGCCGGGCTCAAACTTCAAGAGACCCAGTACTTC. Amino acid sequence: CASSLAGLKLQETQYF.

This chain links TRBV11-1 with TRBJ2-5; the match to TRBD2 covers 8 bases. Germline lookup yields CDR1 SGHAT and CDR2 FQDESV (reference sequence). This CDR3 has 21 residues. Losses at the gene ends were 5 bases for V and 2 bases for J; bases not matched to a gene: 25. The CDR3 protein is CASSRRGGLAGFRGAQETQYF. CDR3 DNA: TGTGCCAGCAGCCGGAGGGGGGGCCTAGCGGGCTTCCGTGGGGCACAAGAGACCCAGTACTTC.

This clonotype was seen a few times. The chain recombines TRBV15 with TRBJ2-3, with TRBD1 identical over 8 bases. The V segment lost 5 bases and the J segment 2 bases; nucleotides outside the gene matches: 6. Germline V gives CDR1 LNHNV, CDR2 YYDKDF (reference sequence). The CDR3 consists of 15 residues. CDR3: CATSPRTGITDTQYF. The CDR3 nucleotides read TGTGCCACCAGCCCGCGGACAGGGATCACAGATACGCAGTATTTT.

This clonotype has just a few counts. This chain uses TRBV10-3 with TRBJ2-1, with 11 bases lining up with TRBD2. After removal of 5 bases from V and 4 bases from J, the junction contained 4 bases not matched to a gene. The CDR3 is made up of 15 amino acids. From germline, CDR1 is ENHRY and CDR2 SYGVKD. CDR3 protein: CAISRLAGGYNEQFF. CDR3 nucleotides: TGTGCCATCAGTAGATTAGCGGGAGGGTACAATGAGCAGTTCTTC.

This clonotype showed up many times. The CDR3, as DNA: TGTGCCAGCAGCAAAACAGGGGAACTTTTCAATGAGCAGTTCTTC. Encoded protein: CASSKTGELFNEQFF. The chain uses TRBV28 and TRBJ2-1, with 7 bases identical to TRBD1. Germline V lookup: CDR1 MDHEN, CDR2 SYDVKM. V gave up 6 bases and J gave up 6 bases; unmatched junction bases: 11. The CDR3 is 15 residues long.

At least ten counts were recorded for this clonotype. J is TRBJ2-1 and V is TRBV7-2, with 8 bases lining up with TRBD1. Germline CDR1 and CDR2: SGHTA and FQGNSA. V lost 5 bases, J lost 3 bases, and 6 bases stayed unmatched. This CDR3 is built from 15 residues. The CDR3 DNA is TGTGCCAGCAGCAACGGACAGGGTCTCTACAATGAGCAGTTCTTC. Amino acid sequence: CASSNGQGLYNEQFF.

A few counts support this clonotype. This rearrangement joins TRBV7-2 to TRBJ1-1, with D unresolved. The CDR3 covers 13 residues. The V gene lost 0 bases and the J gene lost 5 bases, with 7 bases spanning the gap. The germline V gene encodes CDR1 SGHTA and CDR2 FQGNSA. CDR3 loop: CASSLAQKTEAFF. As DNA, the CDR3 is TGTGCCAGCAGCTTAGCCCAGAAAACTGAAGCTTTCTTT.

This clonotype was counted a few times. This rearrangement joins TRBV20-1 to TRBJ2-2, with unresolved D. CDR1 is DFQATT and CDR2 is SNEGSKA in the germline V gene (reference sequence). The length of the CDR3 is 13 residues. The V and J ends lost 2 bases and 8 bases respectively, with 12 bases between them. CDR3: CSARRAPTGELFF. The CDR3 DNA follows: TGCAGTGCTAGAAGGGCTCCCACTGGGGAGCTGTTTTTT.

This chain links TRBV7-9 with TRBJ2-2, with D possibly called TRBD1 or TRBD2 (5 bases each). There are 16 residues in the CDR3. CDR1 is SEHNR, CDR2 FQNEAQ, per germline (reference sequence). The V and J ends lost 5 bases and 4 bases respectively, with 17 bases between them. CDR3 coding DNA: TGTGCCAGCAGCCCCCCGGGGCTCGGGACCACCGGGGAGCTGTTTTTT. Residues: CASSPPGLGTTGELFF. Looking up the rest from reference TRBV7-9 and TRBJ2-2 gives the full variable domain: DTGVSQNPRHKITKRGQNVTFRCDPISEHNRLYWYRQTLGQGPEFLTYFQNEAQLEKSRLLSDRFSAERPKGSFSTLEIQRTEQGDSAMYLCASSPPGLGTTGELFFGEGSRLTVL.

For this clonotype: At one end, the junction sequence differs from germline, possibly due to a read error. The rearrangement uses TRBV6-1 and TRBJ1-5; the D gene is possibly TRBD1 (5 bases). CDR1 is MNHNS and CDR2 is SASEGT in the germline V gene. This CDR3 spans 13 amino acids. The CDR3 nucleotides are TGTGCCAGCAGTGAAATCTGGTCTAGGGACCTGTATTTT. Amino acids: CASSEIWSRDLYF.

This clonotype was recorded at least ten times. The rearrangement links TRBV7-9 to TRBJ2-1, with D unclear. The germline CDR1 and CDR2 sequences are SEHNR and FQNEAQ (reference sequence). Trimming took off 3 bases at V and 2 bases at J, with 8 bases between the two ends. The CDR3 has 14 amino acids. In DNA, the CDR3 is TGTGCCAGCAGCTTGGTCATCACCTACAATGAGCAGTTCTTC. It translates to CASSLVITYNEQFF.

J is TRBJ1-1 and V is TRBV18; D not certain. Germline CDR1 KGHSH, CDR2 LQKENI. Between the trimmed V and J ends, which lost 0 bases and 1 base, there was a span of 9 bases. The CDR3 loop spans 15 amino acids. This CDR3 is CASSPPGRRNTEAFF. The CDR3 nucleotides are TGTGCCAGCTCACCACCGGGCAGGCGGAACACTGAAGCTTTCTTT. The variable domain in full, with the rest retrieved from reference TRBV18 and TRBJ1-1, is NAGVMQNPRHLVRRRGQEARLRCSPMKGHSHVYWYRQLPEEGLKFMVYLQKENIIDESGMPKERFSAEFPKEGPSILRIQQVVRGDSAAYFCASSPPGRRNTEAFFGQGTRLTVV.

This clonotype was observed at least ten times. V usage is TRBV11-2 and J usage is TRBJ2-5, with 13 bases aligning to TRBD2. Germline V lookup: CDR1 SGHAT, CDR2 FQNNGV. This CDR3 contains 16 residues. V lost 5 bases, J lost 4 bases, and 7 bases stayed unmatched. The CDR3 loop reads CASSPRTSGGGETQYF. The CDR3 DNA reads TGTGCCAGCAGCCCCCGGACTAGCGGGGGAGGAGAGACCCAGTACTTC.